The source of this T cell receptor (beta chain) is a study of T-cell reconstitution after alpha-beta-depleted transplantation in children. Study results and limitations: Reportedly, only several hundred clones from non-depleted graft cells drove alpha-beta T-cell counts at about two months. Surviving recipient cells, namely T cells and thymic progenitors, were the source of high day-60 TCRbeta diversity in some patients. T-cell counts and diversity at one year following transplant were attributed mainly to newly produced T cells.

Preparing the TCRbeta library involved the use of unique molecular identifiers. MiXCR, applied by TCRdb to the PCR reads, yields one record per CDR3 protein. The data show about 440,000 distinct CDR3 sequences, roughly 43% seen once. Concerning this clonotype: No antigen is known for it. At one of its ends the junction is not consistent with the germline gene, which may arise from a read error.

This CDR3 comprises 14 residues. CDR1 is SGHNT and CDR2 is YYREEE in the germline V gene (reference sequence). The sequence was obtained from a girl aged 2 to 10 with aplastic anemia, due to receive a stem cell transplant. The sequenced sample was PBMCs, obtained before TCRalphabeta/CD19-depleted stem cell transplant. The V call is TRBV5-4, the J call TRBJ2-7; D is perhaps TRBD1 (5 bases). The CDR3 reads CASILQSTAYEQYF. Here the CDR3 DNA reads TGTGCCAGCATCTTGCAGTCGACAGCCTACGAGCAGTACTTC.